This T cell receptor (beta chain) stems from a study of blood T cell repertoires in COVID-19. The overall study: The United States, Italy and Spain provided the acute and convalescent COVID-19 samples. Sources were T cells, B-cell-depleted T cells, or PBMCs; the material itself was cDNA or gDNA.

TCRdb's copy holds only in-frame clones and misses some; the assay was immunoSEQ multiplex PCR. Of fewer than 400,000 clones detected, over 85% appear once; the ten largest clones hold about 1.7%. Enrollees, about 18 to 90 years old, lived in about two dozen US areas. Resolution of symptoms, clearance, or two negative PCRs was present in recovered Cohort 3 donors. Trimming removed 3 bases from V and 2 bases from J, with 8 bases in between. CDR3 length: 12 residues. Germline V lookup: CDR1 DFQATT, CDR2 SNEGSKA (reference sequence). The TCR sequence derives from a woman aged 25 to 39 who had recovered from COVID-19. Sequencing used PBMCs or T cells enriched from blood (not recorded which). The chain couples TRBV20-1 to TRBJ2-7; no reliable D call. CDR3 coding DNA: TGCAGTGCTAGTATTGCGGCCTACGAGCAGTACTTC. This gives the protein CSASIAAYEQYF.